The rows below give T cell receptor beta chains drawn from one sample of a study of post-analysis software for immune sequencing data. TCRdb itself ran the PCR reads through MiXCR, one entry per CDR3 protein. Here the sample spans 500,000 to 600,000 distinct CDR3 sequences, 44% being singletons. The sequenced material came from blood. These receptor sequences come from a girl between 5 and 17 years old with multiple sclerosis. Each CDR3 is given with its conserved first and last residue. Rows may omit the clone size; those that give it use once, few, many or a size class.

v_call: TRBV29-1
clone_size: few
cdr3_aa: CSVPPTGRVGAFF

v_call: TRBV7-6
clone_size: NA
cdr3_aa: CASSLVPGNTDTQYF

v_call: TRBV20-1
clone_size: many
cdr3_aa: CSARDPGLAYNEQFF

v_call: TRBV7-9
clone_size: few
cdr3_aa: CASSTRQRDEQYF

v_call: TRBV7-6
clone_size: few
cdr3_aa: CASSPREILTNYGYTF

v_call: TRBV6-6
clone_size: few
cdr3_aa: CASSQGNSYEQYF

v_call: TRBV5-1
clone_size: few
cdr3_aa: CASSLSRSYEQYF

v_call: TRBV3-1
clone_size: NA
cdr3_aa: CASSQEVGRATF

v_call: TRBV24-1
clone_size: few
cdr3_aa: CATSDSHVAETQYF

v_call: TRBV7-2
clone_size: NA
cdr3_aa: CASSLFQGGNNEQFF

v_call: TRBV4-1
clone_size: few
cdr3_aa: CASSQPLAVRSSYNEQFF

v_call: TRBV20-1
clone_size: NA
cdr3_aa: CSAREVEAEAFF

v_call: TRBV6-7
clone_size: NA
cdr3_aa: CASSSPGQPYGYTF